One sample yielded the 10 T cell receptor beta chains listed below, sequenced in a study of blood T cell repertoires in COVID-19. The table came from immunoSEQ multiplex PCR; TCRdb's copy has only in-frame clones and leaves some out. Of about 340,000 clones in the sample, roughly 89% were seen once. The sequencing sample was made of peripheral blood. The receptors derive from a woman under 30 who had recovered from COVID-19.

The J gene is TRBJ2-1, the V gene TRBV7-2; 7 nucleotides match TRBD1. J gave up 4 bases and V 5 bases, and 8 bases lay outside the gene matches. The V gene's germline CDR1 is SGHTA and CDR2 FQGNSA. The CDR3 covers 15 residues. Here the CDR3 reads CASSRTGTEYNEQFF. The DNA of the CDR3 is TGTGCCAGCAGCCGCACCGGGACAGAGTACAATGAGCAGTTCTTC. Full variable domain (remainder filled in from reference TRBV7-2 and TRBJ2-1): GAGVSQSPSNKVTEKGKDVELRCDPISGHTALYWYRQSLGQGLEFLIYFQGNSAPDKSGLPSDRFSAERTGGSVSTLTIQRTQQEDSAVYLCASSRTGTEYNEQFFGPGTRLTVL.

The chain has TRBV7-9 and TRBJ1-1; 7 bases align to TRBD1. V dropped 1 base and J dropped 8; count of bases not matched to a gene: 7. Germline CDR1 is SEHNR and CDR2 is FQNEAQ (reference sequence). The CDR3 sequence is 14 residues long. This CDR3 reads CASSLELDRDEAFF. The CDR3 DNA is TGTGCCAGCAGCTTAGAACTAGACAGGGACGAAGCTTTCTTT. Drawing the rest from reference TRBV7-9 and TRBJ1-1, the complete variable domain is DTGVSQNPRHKITKRGQNVTFRCDPISEHNRLYWYRQTLGQGPEFLTYFQNEAQLEKSRLLSDRFSAERPKGSFSTLEIQRTEQGDSAMYLCASSLELDRDEAFFGQGTRLTVV.

CDR3 sequence: CASSHTATNEKLFF. DNA of the CDR3: TGTGCCAGCAGTCACACAGCAACTAATGAAAAACTGTTTTTT. V usage is TRBV6-5 and J usage is TRBJ1-4; D gene uncertain. Per germline, CDR1 MNHEY and CDR2 SVGAGI. V was cut by 5 bases and J by 0 bases, with 7 bases left in between. CDR3 length: 14 residues.

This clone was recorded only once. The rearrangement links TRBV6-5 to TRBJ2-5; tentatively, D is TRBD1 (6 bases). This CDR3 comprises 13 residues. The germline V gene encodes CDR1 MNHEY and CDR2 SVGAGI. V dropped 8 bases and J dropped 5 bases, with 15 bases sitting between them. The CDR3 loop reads CASATGQWETQYF. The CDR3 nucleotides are TGTGCCAGCGCGACAGGCCAGTGGGAGACCCAGTACTTC.

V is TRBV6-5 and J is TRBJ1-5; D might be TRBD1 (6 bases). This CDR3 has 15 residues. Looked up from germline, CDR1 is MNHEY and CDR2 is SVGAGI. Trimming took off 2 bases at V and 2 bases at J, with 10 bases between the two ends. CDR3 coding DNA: TGTGCCAGCAGTTACAAGGGGGACGGCAATCAGCCCCAGCATTTT. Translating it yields CASSYKGDGNQPQHF.

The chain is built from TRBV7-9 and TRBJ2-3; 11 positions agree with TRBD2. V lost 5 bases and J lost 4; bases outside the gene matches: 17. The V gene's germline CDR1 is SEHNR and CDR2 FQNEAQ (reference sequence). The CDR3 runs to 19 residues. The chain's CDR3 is CASSHGTSGTREGADTQYF. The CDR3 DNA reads TGTGCCAGCAGCCACGGGACTAGCGGAACCCGGGAGGGGGCAGATACGCAGTATTTT.

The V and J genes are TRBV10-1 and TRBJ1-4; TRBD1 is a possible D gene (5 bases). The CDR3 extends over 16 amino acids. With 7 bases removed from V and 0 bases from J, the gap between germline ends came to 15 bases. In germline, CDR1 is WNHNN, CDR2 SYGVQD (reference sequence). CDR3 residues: CASTRGERTTNEKLFF. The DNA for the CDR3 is TGCGCCAGCACCCGGGGGGAGCGAACAACTAATGAAAAACTGTTTTTT.

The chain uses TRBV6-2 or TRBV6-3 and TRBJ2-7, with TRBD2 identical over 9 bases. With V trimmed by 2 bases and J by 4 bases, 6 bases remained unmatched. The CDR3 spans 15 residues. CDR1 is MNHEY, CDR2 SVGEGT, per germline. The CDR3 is CASSYGSGRFYEQYV. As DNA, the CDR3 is TGTGCCAGCAGTTACGGTAGCGGGAGATTTTACGAGCAGTACGTC.

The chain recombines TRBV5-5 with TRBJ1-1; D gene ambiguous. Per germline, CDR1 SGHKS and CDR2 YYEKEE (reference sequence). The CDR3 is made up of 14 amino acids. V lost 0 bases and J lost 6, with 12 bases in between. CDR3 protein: CASSLDGVVSEAFF. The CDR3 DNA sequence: TGTGCCAGCAGCTTGGACGGGGTGGTATCTGAAGCTTTCTTT.

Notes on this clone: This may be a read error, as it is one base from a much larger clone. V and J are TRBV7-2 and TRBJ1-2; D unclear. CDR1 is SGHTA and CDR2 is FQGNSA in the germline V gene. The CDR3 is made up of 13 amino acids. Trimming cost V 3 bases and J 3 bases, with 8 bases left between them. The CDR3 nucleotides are TGTGCCAGCAGCTTCTGGGAGGACTATGGCTACACCTTC. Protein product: CASSFWEDYGYTF. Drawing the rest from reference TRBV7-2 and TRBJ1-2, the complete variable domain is GAGVSQSPSNKVTEKGKDVELRCDPISGHTALYWYRQSLGQGLEFLIYFQGNSAPDKSGLPSDRFSAERTGGSVSTLTIQRTQQEDSAVYLCASSFWEDYGYTFGSGTRLTVV.